This T cell receptor beta chain was captured by sequencing in a study of Graves' ophthalmopathy and Graves' hyperthyroidism (dated by TCRdb to 2017 to 2018). Study-wide context: Hyperthyroidism was defined as stable when no progression to ophthalmopathy occurred within 18 months of follow-up. TCR beta repertoire signatures were used to distinguish Graves' ophthalmopathy from Graves' hyperthyroidism and to predict progression to ophthalmopathy. In total, under 150 blood samples were TCR-sequenced: some 43 ophthalmopathy, some 80 hyperthyroidism and approximately 17 hyperthyroidism-to-ophthalmopathy patients. To explore V-J signatures distinguishing ophthalmopathy from hyperthyroidism, a discovery set of around 100 patients (about 44 ophthalmopathy, over 55 stable hyperthyroidism) was enrolled. An independent validation cohort was composed of 18 to 20 hyperthyroidism patients and some 16 patients who later progressed from hyperthyroidism to ophthalmopathy. In over 5 hyperthyroidism patients, the T-cell repertoire of thyroid tissue was compared with the T-cell repertoire of blood. Following sampling, methimazole starting at 30 mg daily was administered to hyperthyroidism patients, and high-dose intravenous methylprednisolone was administered to ophthalmopathy patients. Points the paper makes about the study in general: No statistical method was used to set the sample size in advance, and the investigators knew which group each participant was assigned to. In cross-validation, the 13-signature model distinguished ophthalmopathy from stable hyperthyroidism with more than 85% sensitivity and 81.08% specificity, while in the test set the corresponding values were about 80% and 75%. Most expanded thyroid clonotypes with frequency above 0.001 were also detected in blood, suggesting blood repertoires may reflect the thyroid immune response. In validation, the model predicted ophthalmopathy progression with nearly 71% sensitivity and approximately 72% specificity; 12 predicted patients were CT-confirmed with GO in a median of approximately 6.5 months.

Worth noting for this clonotype: Its antigen target is currently unknown. No per-base quality is available; no much larger clone lies one base away.

From cysteine to phenylalanine, the CDR3 is 14 amino acids long. Just CDR3 DNA is preserved here, 42 bases in frame from base 1. Between the V and J ends, shortened by 6 bases and 9 bases respectively, the junction contains 18 bases. In the germline V gene, CDR1 corresponds to SQVTM and CDR2 to ANQGSEA. For repertoire sequencing, TCR beta CDR3 regions were amplified from RNA transcripts. HTBI primers and the Qiagen OneStep RT-PCR kit were used in a first-round RT-PCR, which was followed by a second-round multiplex PCR, size selection and purification. Libraries were sequenced paired-end with 100 bp reads on an Illumina HiSeq2000. Regarding the original processing steps: SOAPnuke was used for read processing, and reads with adapters, uncalled bases, a mean Phred below 15, or no exact constant-primer or identifier match were discarded. COPE v1.2.5 was used to merge the high-quality paired reads. Each unique nucleotide sequence was defined as a clonotype, and clonotypes were aligned to IMGT TRB V, D and J references with MiTCR v1.1. The analysis was limited to V-J combinations with a frequency above 0.0001, which together covered 99.2% of repertoires. For each V-J combination, a TCR clonal expansion and chaos score was defined as the ratio of F50 clonal expansion to chaos observed in the TCRdist matrix. Features were reduced by Welch's t-statistics and random forest to 10 to 15 V-J combinations, which fed a naive Bayes classifier. Thyroid-blood repertoire similarity was quantified with the Morisita-Horn index. TCRdb applied fastp at Q25 and MiXCR to the public reads, then kept only in-frame beta chains. For every CDR3 protein sequence, its rows merge into one entry that carries the most common genes and DNA. V and J calls and clone size were set by TCRdb, not the authors. The sample table holds 500,000 to 600,000 distinct CDR3 sequences, of which under 40% were seen once. Around 4% of the sample rests with the top ten.

Hyperthyroidism patients were newly diagnosed, were aged 18 to 65 years, and had a disease duration under 2 months. Anyone with other autoimmune diseases, uncontrolled infections, pregnancy or lactation was excluded from the study. Clinical symptoms, serum thyroxine, TRAb, thyroid ultrasound and orbital computed tomography were used for diagnosis. Total RNA was extracted with Trizol reagent and quality-checked on an Agilent 2100 Bioanalyzer. The chain joins TRBV29-1 to TRBJ1-6; the D gene cannot be named for sure. This receptor was taken from an adult man with Graves' hyperthyroidism. The sample consisted of peripheral blood or thyroid tissue (not recorded which). The CDR3 has the sequence CSVRAAGGSSPLHF. The sequenced DNA: TGCAGCGTCCGGGCGGCGGGAGGGAGTTCACCCCTCCACTTT.